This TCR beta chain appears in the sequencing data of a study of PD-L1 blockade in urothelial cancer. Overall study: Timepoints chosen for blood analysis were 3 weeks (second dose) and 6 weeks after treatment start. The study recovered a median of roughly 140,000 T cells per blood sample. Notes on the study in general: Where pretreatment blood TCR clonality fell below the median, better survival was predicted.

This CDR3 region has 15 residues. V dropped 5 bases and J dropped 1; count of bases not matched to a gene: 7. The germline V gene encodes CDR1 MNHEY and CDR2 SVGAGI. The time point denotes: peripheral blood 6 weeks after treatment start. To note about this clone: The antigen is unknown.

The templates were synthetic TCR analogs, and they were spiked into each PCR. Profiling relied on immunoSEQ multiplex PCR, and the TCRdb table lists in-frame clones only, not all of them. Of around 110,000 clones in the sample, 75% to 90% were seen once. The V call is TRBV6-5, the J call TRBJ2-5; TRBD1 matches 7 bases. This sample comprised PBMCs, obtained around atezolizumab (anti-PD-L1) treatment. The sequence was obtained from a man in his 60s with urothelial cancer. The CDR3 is CASSPTSGGQETQYF. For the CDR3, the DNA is TGTGCCAGCAGTCCTACGTCAGGGGGCCAAGAGACCCAGTACTTC.